This T cell receptor (beta chain) was identified in a study of T cells in tuberculosis (dated by TCRdb to the late 2010s). In the study overall: To characterize T cells specific for the mycobacterial lipid antigen glucose monomycolate (GMM), the study used CD1B tetramers together with high-throughput TCR immunosequencing. In a South African clinical cohort, IGRA-negative adolescents, IGRA-positive adolescents with latent tuberculosis and adults with active tuberculosis were compared, with nine to ten people in each group. Active tuberculosis patient PBMC were archived before or within 7 days of starting standard anti-tuberculosis treatment. The paper's findings and limits, for the study overall: Clinical samples were selected based on which cryopreserved specimens were available, and the active tuberculosis cases were adults whereas the controls were adolescents. Compared with IGRA-negative controls, TCR-alpha repertoires from active tuberculosis had smaller mean NN-distances to GMM-specific TCRs, which suggests clonal expansion of these TCRs. With the diverse GMM-specific repertoire as input, a classifier achieved 80% to 90% accuracy (AUROC about 0.93), whereas GEM motif frequencies as input gave more than 55% accuracy. Smaller NN-distances were partly driven by shorter CDR3-alpha lengths in active tuberculosis patients, and statistical significance was not reached for the TCR-beta difference.

The CDR3 starts with the cysteine, ends with the phenylalanine, and has 11 residues. Solely the CDR3 DNA is kept, with 33 bases framed from the first base. The germline V gene supplies CDR1 SGHDT and CDR2 YYEEEE. V and J are truncated by 4 bases and 4 bases respectively, leaving an intervening sequence of 3 bases. The immunoSEQ multiplex PCR assay was used to generate TCR libraries, with TCR-beta and/or TCR-alpha/delta assays applied to each sample. The Illumina high-throughput platform was used to sequence the amplified TCR libraries. From the authors' description of their analysis: Clustering and dimensionality reduction were performed using pairwise TCRdist distances among GMM-specific receptors from ex vivo sorted or in vitro expanded T cells. The score assigned to each clinical repertoire was mean NN-distance, meaning the average TCRdist to the nearest 10% of tetramer-positive reference sequences. GEM TCR motif frequency was computed as the fraction of unique TCRs matching known GEM sequences by V/J usage and CDR3 length. Active tuberculosis was classified by linear discriminant analysis with leave-one-out cross-validation, implemented in scikit-learn. TCRdb mirrors the immuneACCESS table, restricted to in-frame sequences. Some clones are absent from its copies; in checked studies, under half trace to an unresolved V gene, and the reason for the others is unknown. For V, J and clone size, that table is used; D and trimming come from the DNA. This sample lists around 30,000 clones; approximately 93% were detected once. In total, the top ten clones hold more than 9.5% of the sample.

Explained via the paper, the time point label denotes: new active TB diagnosis, blood taken before or within 7 days of starting treatment. The patients with active tuberculosis were newly diagnosed, HIV-seronegative South African adults aged 18 years or older. Active tuberculosis was confirmed by positive sputum smear microscopy and/or positive M. tuberculosis culture. Immunosequencing was performed on unsorted cryopreserved PBMC, with 110,000 or so T cells per clinical donor covered on average. Comments on this clone: This receptor's antigen is unknown. Within one base of it there is no much larger clone, and no base qualities were kept.

The sequenced sample was PBMCs, obtained at tuberculosis diagnosis. The sequence joins TRBV5-6 to TRBJ2-1; no confident D gene assignment can be made. The sequence was collected from an adult with tuberculosis. CDR3 sequence: CASSLYNEQFF. The nucleotides are TGTGCCAGCAGCCTATACAATGAGCAGTTCTTC.